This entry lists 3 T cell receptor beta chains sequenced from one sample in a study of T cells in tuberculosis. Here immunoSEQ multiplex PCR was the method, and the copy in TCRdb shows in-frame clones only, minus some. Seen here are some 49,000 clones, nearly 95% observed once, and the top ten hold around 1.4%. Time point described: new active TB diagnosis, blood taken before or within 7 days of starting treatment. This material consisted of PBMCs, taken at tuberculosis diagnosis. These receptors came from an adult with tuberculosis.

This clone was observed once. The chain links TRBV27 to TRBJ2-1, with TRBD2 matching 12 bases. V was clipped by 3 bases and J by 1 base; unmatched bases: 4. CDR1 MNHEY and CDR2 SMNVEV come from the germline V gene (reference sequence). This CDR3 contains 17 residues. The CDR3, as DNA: TGTGCCAGCAGTTTGCCTAGCGGGAGGGGGTCCTACAATGAGCAGTTCTTC. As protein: CASSLPSGRGSYNEQFF.

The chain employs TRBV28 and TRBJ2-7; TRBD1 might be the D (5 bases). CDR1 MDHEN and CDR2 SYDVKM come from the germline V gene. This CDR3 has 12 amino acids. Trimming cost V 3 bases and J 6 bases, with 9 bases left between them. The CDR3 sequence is CASSLQGLEQYF. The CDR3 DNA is TGTGCCAGCAGTTTGCAGGGCCTCGAGCAGTACTTC.

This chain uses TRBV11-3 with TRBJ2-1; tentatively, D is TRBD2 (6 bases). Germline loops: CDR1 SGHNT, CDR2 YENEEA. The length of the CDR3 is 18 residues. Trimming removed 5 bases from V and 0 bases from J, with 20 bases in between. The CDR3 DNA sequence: TGTGCCAGCAGCCCGCACTGGGTTAGCGGAAGCTCCTACAATGAGCAGTTCTTC. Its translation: CASSPHWVSGSSYNEQFF.